This TCR beta chain was documented in a study of OX40 agonist ivuxolimab in advanced cancers. This clone was detected only a few times. Its antigen is unidentified. Libraries were prepared by immunoSEQ multiplex PCR; TCRdb keeps only in-frame clonotypes and omits some of them. This sample carries under 80,000 clones, roughly 80% of them seen once, and the ten largest clones take 1.1%. V lost 3 bases and J 6 bases, leaving 14 bases between the germline ends. This CDR3 spans 14 amino acids. CDR1 and CDR2 from the germline V gene are SGDLS and YYNGEE. Study-wide points: No antigen was identified for the clonally expanded peripheral T cells. Among the lowest levels of clonal expansion were found in partial responders at 0.1-3.0 mg/kg.

The chain joins TRBV9 to TRBJ2-3, with TRBD1 as a possible D gene (6 bases). Sequencing used CD4+ or CD8+ T cells sorted from blood, obtained in a trial of the OX40 agonist ivuxolimab. This clonotype was obtained from an adult with an advanced solid tumor such as melanoma, head and neck, liver or kidney cancer. The DNA for the CDR3 is TGTGCCAGCAGCGATGCAAAGGGGGAGGATACGCAGTATTTT. The encoded protein is CASSDAKGEDTQYF.